These T cell receptor beta chains were read from a single sample in a study of blood T cell repertoires in COVID-19. Profiling relied on immunoSEQ multiplex PCR, and the TCRdb table lists in-frame clones only, not all of them. Of roughly 200,000 clones in the sample, roughly 89% were seen once. Sequencing input: peripheral blood. The receptor source for this set is a man aged 45-60 years with acute or convalescent COVID-19. CDR3s include the opening cysteine and the closing phenylalanine or tryptophan. D genes are given only for firm matches.

14	TRBV27	.	TRBJ1-1	CASSLGVRNTEAFF	TGTGCCAGCAGCCTAGGGGTCCGGAACACTGAAGCTTTCTTT
15	TRBV28	.	TRBJ1-5	CASNPFFNSNQPQHF	TGTGCCAGCAATCCGTTTTTTAATAGCAATCAGCCCCAGCATTTT
12	TRBV7-3	.	TRBJ2-2	CASSLRTGELFF	TGTGCCAGCAGCCTCCGTACCGGGGAGCTGTTTTTT
15	TRBV6-2/TRBV6-3	.	TRBJ1-5	CASSPDRISNQPQHF	TGTGCCAGCAGCCCCGACAGAATTAGCAATCAGCCCCAGCATTTT
20	TRBV4-1	TRBD1	TRBJ1-3	CASSLIGREAQGARGNTIYF	TGCGCCAGCAGCCTCATTGGGAGGGAAGCCCAGGGGGCGAGAGGAAACACCATATATTTT
13	TRBV7-2	TRBD2	TRBJ2-5	CASSISGTRDQYF	TGTGCCAGCAGCATTTCCGGGACTAGGGATCAGTACTTC
17	TRBV18	.	TRBJ1-6	CASSPRPGRNQGSPLHF	TGTGCCAGCTCACCACGGCCGGGCCGCAACCAGGGGTCACCCCTCCACTTT
14	TRBV7-5	.	TRBJ1-1	CVRSRGQGNTEAFF	TGTGTCAGAAGCAGGGGACAGGGGAACACTGAAGCTTTCTTT
15	TRBV5-1	.	TRBJ1-2	CASSSTGVGIWGYTF	TGCGCCAGCAGCTCAACCGGGGTGGGGATCTGGGGCTACACCTTC
14	TRBV27	TRBD1	TRBJ1-1	CASSPRTGNTEAFF	TGTGCCAGCAGTCCGCGGACAGGGAACACTGAAGCTTTCTTT
16	TRBV4-2	.	TRBJ1-3	CASSQDEAGKGNTIYF	TGTGCCAGCAGCCAAGATGAGGCGGGAAAAGGAAACACCATATATTTT
15	TRBV5-1	TRBD2	TRBJ2-1	CASSFSLAGMIDLFF	TGCGCCAGCAGCTTCTCACTAGCGGGAATGATTGATCTGTTCTTC
17	TRBV5-1	TRBD2	TRBJ2-3	CASSLAVAGGRTDTQYF	TGCGCCAGCAGCTTGGCGGTAGCGGGGGGCCGCACAGATACGCAGTATTTT